This TCR beta chain emerged from a study of shared clonotypes between healthy human individuals (dated by TCRdb to the early 2020s). General notes on the study: The cohort included three men and a couple of women between 18 and 49 years of age. For each donor, CD4 naive and CD4 memory were each given three plates, CD8 naive was given two plates, and CD8 memory was given one plate. Blood TCR repertoires of a handful of healthy adults were deeply sequenced to estimate repertoire size and the extent of clonotype sharing between individuals. Different laboratories and diverse techniques were used to prepare libraries and sequence TCR repertoires, to increase sequencing depth and limit assay-specific biases. Each donor's leukapheresis produced roughly between roughly 0.85 and 9.5 billion PBMCs.

Comment on this clone: Its antigen specificity is not known. It has no much larger one-base neighbor in the sample; base qualities were not kept.

Results and caveats for the whole study, not just this receptor: Sampling was restricted to blood, and TCR repertoires in tissues likely differ from the TCR repertoires found in blood. Rarefaction of sorted-subset datasets indicated incomplete sequencing despite the large sequencing depth. Clonotypes shared by all four sorted-subset donors showed higher generation probabilities than non-shared clonotypes. Across a few donors, roughly 5.1% of naive CD4, roughly 3.5% of naive CD8, under 2.5% of memory CD4, and approximately 0.4% of memory CD8 clonotypes were shared. Pairwise subsampling led to the expectation that sequencing depth would affect the degree of clonotype sharing among donors. The small number of donors limited the genetic and exposure-history diversity represented. Larger estimated clonotype richness was generally found for naive subsets than for memory subsets.

The CDR3 measures 16 amino acids from cysteine to phenylalanine. The kept DNA is CDR3 alone, 48 bases in frame from the first base. According to the germline V gene, CDR1 reads LGHNT and CDR2 reads FRNRAP. V loses 1 base, J loses 6 bases, and the germline ends lie 19 bases apart. TCR CDR3 regions were amplified from genomic DNA by multiplex PCR using the deep immunoSEQ assay. Extracted genomic DNA from each cell subset was spread evenly across all wells of several immunoSEQ 96-well plates, with each plate serving as a replicate. For sorted subsets, 200 ng of genomic DNA, equivalent to some 30,000 T cell genomes, went into each replicate PCR. Purified libraries were quantified with a Qubit 3.0 fluorometer, sized on a Bioanalyzer 2100, and re-quantified with the KAPA Library Quantification kit. Every immunoSEQ 96-well plate was sequenced on a dedicated single-read 150-cycle Illumina NextSeq 550 flow cell. The study's own analysis went as follows. Because only junctional sequences without quality scores were contained in the immunoSEQ output, filtering matching that applied to full-length reads could not be performed. Sequences were annotated with PyIR, a Python wrapper for IgBLAST v1.9, using IMGT germline references to assign V/J genes and CDR3. Reads were filtered out if the reads had weak V/J assignments (E-value above 1e-6), no CDR3, stop codons, out-of-frame junctions, or ambiguous translated residues. A V3J clonotype was defined by an identical inferred V gene, J gene, and CDR3 amino acid sequence. Percentage overlap between repertoires was calculated by dividing the number of shared unique clonotypes by the size of the smaller repertoire. Three approaches were used to assess repertoire richness: RTK rarefaction, the Chao1 estimator, and Recon v2.1 estimates of unobserved clonotypes. OLGA was used to compute generation probabilities for all TCRbeta clonotypes that the gDNA method yielded from a handful of donors. TCRdb retrieved this table from immuneACCESS and kept in-frame rearrangements only. Not all clones are present; in checked studies, unresolved V genes account for under half, and no reason is known for the remainder. The V and J calls and clone size were taken over from that table, and D and trimming were inferred from the DNA. Here the sample has 2 million to 2.5 million clones; approximately 94% occur a single time. The ten largest account for less than 0.15% of the sample.

Healthy HIV-negative adults with no recently reported acute infections or vaccinations were included as donors. Only Caucasian adults living in Nashville, Tennessee, USA were represented among the donors. CD4+ T cells were enriched through magnetic negative selection, after which naive cells were positively selected on CD45RA and the remaining negative fraction served as the memory subset. Blood was obtained by leukapheresis, after which PBMCs were separated by Ficoll-Histopaque density gradient centrifugation and cryopreserved in liquid nitrogen vapor phase. Analytical flow cytometry was used to check the purity and quantity of each magnetically sorted T cell population. Genomic DNA was isolated from every sorted fraction and measured by UV absorbance on a Nanodrop 2000c.

This chain joins TRBV12-5 to TRBJ2-7; the D gene is perhaps TRBD2, on 6 matching bases. The specimen sequenced was naive CD4+ T cells sorted from blood. The cell subset or site label, read with the paper, signifies: CD45RA+ positively selected. This sequence originates from a man younger than 30 in good health. In nucleotides, the sequence is TGTGCTAGTGGTTTGGACCTCGTTCGGGGGTCGGGCGAGCAGTACTTC. The translation is CASGLDLVRGSGEQYF.